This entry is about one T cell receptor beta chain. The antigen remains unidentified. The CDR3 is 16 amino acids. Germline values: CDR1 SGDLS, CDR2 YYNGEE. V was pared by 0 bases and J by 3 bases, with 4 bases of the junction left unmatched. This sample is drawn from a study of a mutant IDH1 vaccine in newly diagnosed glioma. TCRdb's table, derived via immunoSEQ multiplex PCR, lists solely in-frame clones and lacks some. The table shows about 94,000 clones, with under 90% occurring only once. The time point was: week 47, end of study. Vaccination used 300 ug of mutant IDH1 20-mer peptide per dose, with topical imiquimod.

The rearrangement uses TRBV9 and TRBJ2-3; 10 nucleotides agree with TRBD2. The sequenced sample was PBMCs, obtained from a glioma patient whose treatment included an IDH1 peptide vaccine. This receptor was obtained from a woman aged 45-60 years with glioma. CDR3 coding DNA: TGTGCCAGCAGCGTAGGGAGTAGCGGGAGGACAGATACGCAGTATTTT. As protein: CASSVGSSGRTDTQYF.